The TCR beta chain under discussion was sequenced for a study of CD8 T cells in Susac syndrome. Study-wide context: Patients with Susac syndrome who were sequenced included five or six with active disease and fewer than 10 in remission. Whole-study results and caveats: CD4+ repertoires of Susac syndrome patients lacked detectable clonal expansion.

As concerns this clonotype: Its antigen remains unidentified.

Germline V lookup: CDR1 DFQATT, CDR2 SNEGSKA (reference sequence). The CDR3 spans 11 residues. With 5 bases removed from V and 8 bases from J, the gap between germline ends came to 10 bases. It was with random hexamers that about 0.45 to 1 ug RNA was reverse transcribed. immunoSEQ multiplex PCR amplified TCR beta CDR3 across 54 Vbeta, 13 Jbeta. TCRdb recomputed calls from the immunoSEQ multiplex PCR reads with MiXCR, one row per CDR3 protein. The sample records about 140,000 distinct CDR3 sequences, 95% being singletons. What was sequenced was CD4+ T cells from PBMCs. The chain is built from TRBV20-1 and TRBJ2-1; possibly TRBD1 for D (5 bases). This TCR was recovered from a human donor with Susac syndrome. The CDR3 reads CSAPGSHEQFF. CDR3 bases: TGCAGTGCTCCAGGGTCTCATGAGCAGTTCTTC.